One and the same sample provided the 23 T cell receptor beta chains below, sequenced in a study of cytomegalovirus exposure and HLA in healthy donors. A multiplex PCR was run with 60 Vbeta primers and 13 Jbeta primers. The repertoire was sequenced with immunoSEQ multiplex PCR; TCRdb's copy has only in-frame clones and lacks some. The sample has about 130,000 clones, 75% to 85% seen once. Sequenced input: PBMCs. The source is a male donor in good health and CMV-seronegative.

The chain links TRBV4-1 to TRBJ1-2; D unclear. This CDR3 comprises 14 residues. Germline lookup yields CDR1 MGHRA and CDR2 YSYEKL. The V gene lost 1 base and the J gene lost 4 bases, with 10 bases spanning the gap. This CDR3 is CASSQVIEGYGYTF. The CDR3 region has the DNA TGCGCCAGCAGCCAAGTGATAGAGGGCTATGGCTACACCTTC.

In DNA form, the CDR3 reads TGTGCTAGTGGTTTGCCACCACAGGGGGATGTTGGAAACACCATATATTTT. This codes for CASGLPPQGDVGNTIYF. The chain has TRBV12-5 and TRBJ1-3; 8 bases match TRBD1. Germline V gene lookup returns CDR1 LGHNT and CDR2 FRNRAP. V gave up 2 bases and J gave up 3 bases; unmatched junction bases: 9. This CDR3 comprises 17 residues.

Points on this clone: Compared with germline, one end of the junction differs, possibly owing to a read error. The chain carries TRBV15 and TRBJ2-6, with D maybe TRBD1 (5 bases). Germline V gene data show CDR1 as LNHNV and CDR2 as YYDKDF (reference sequence). The length of the CDR3 is 17 residues. DNA for the CDR3: TGTGCCACCAGCAGAGATCCAGGCCGTTCTGGGGCCAACGGCCTGACTTTC. Residues: CATSRDPGRSGANGLTF.

The CDR3 loop is CASSVTADRNEQFF. The CDR3 DNA reads as TGTGCCAGCAGCGTAACGGCGGATCGCAATGAGCAGTTCTTC. V usage is TRBV7-2 and J usage is TRBJ2-1; D gene unclear. Germline V gene data show CDR1 as SGHTA and CDR2 as FQGNSA. Trimming left V 5 bases short and J 6 bases short, with 14 bases between. The CDR3 totals 14 residues.

This clone was detected a few times. The gene calls are TRBV10-3 and TRBJ1-4; 7 bases agree with TRBD1. CDR1 is ENHRY, CDR2 SYGVKD, per germline. This CDR3 has 14 residues. With 6 bases clipped from V and 5 bases from J, the junction kept 6 bases outside the gene matches. The CDR3 bases are TGTGCCATCAGCGCCGGGACAGCGAATGAAAAACTGTTTTTT. It encodes CAISAGTANEKLFF.

The chain employs TRBV15 and TRBJ1-1; D unresolved. V shed 0 bases and J shed 0 bases, with 8 bases lying between them. The CDR3 covers 15 residues. Per germline, CDR1 LNHNV and CDR2 YYDKDF (reference sequence). CDR3 sequence: CATSRDRRLNTEAFF. The CDR3 bases are TGTGCCACCAGCAGAGATAGGCGGTTGAACACTGAAGCTTTCTTT.

J is TRBJ2-7 and V is TRBV7-6, with TRBD2 matching over 11 bases. J lost 0 bases, V lost 5 bases, and 21 bases had no gene match. Per germline, CDR1 SGHVS and CDR2 FNYEAQ. The CDR3 is 21 amino acids. The DNA for the CDR3 is TGTGCCAGCAGCGCCCCCCGAGGCCCAGGGACTAGCGGTTTAAGCTCCTACGAGCAGTACTTC. It is translated as CASSAPRGPGTSGLSSYEQYF. Using reference TRBV7-6 and TRBJ2-7 for the parts outside the CDR3, the full variable domain is GAGVSQSPRYKVTKRGQDVALRCDPISGHVSLYWYRQALGQGPEFLTYFNYEAQQDKSGLPNDRFSAERPEGSISTLTIQRTEQRDSAMYRCASSAPRGPGTSGLSSYEQYFGPGTRLTVT.

The chain joins TRBV30 to TRBJ1-2, with unresolved D. Germline V gene sequence: CDR1 GTSNPN, CDR2 SVGIG (reference sequence). V was shortened by 5 bases and J by 2 bases, with 6 bases between the two germline ends. CDR3 length equals 11 residues. The CDR3 nucleotides are TGTGCCTGGGAACGGAACTATGGCTACACCTTC. This sequence encodes CAWERNYGYTF.

As DNA, the CDR3 is TGCGCCAGCAGTGAGTCGGAGGCCGGGAGAGACGAGACCCAGTACTTC. Protein: CASSESEAGRDETQYF. The V gene is TRBV10-1, the J gene TRBJ2-5, with D tentatively TRBD2 (6 bases). Germline values: CDR1 WNHNN, CDR2 SYGVQD (reference sequence). This CDR3 contains 16 residues. V was pared by 0 bases and J by 5 bases, with 16 bases between.

The chain has TRBV5-1 and TRBJ1-4, with 8 nucleotides matching TRBD1. Germline assignment: CDR1 SGHRS and CDR2 YFSETQ. This CDR3 comprises 15 residues. Trimming cost V 2 bases and J 7 bases; bases outside gene matches: 7. The CDR3 loop reads CASSFRDRRSEKLFF. CDR3 nucleotides: TGCGCCAGCAGCTTCCGGGACAGGAGAAGTGAAAAACTGTTTTTT.

The chain recombines TRBV19 with TRBJ2-7; D is perhaps TRBD2 (5 bases). CDR3 size: 16 residues. Germline V gene sequence: CDR1 LNHDA, CDR2 SQIVND (reference sequence). V lost 3 bases and J lost 4, with 19 bases in between. The CDR3 coding sequence is TGTGCCAGTAGTATGGGTGGACGAGAGGGAGATTACGAGCAGTACTTC. It translates to CASSMGGREGDYEQYF.

The chain is built from TRBV6-1 and TRBJ2-1; D call uncertain. Germline lookup yields CDR1 MNHNS and CDR2 SASEGT. The V end was cut by 8 bases, the J end by 4 bases, with 12 bases between. The length of the CDR3 is 13 residues. DNA of the CDR3: TGTGCCAGCCTGCTCGGAGTATACAATGAGCAGTTCTTC. Encoded protein: CASLLGVYNEQFF.

The count of this clone is one. The chain carries TRBV19 and TRBJ2-7; maybe TRBD1 (6 bases). This CDR3 comprises 14 residues. V shed 1 base and J shed 2 bases, with 9 bases lying between them. Germline CDR1 and CDR2: LNHDA and SQIVND (reference sequence). The CDR3 nucleotides are TGTGCCAGTAGTATAGCGGCAGGGGCCTACGAGCAGTACTTC. Amino acid sequence: CASSIAAGAYEQYF.

The chain links TRBV2 to TRBJ2-7; no clear D. This CDR3 has 10 residues. The germline V gene has CDR1 SNHLY and CDR2 FYNNEI. The V end was cut by 6 bases, the J end by 6 bases, with 6 bases between. CDR3 bases: TGTGCCAGCAGGGGCTCCGAGCAGTACTTC. Translated: CASRGSEQYF.

The gene calls are TRBV28 and TRBJ2-3; TRBD2 matches at 11 bases. CDR3 length equals 16 residues. Germline V gene lookup returns CDR1 MDHEN and CDR2 SYDVKM. Trimming at V came to 5 bases and at J to 4 bases, leaving 8 bases not matched to a gene. The CDR3 region is CASSPRLAGGPDTQYF. The CDR3 DNA is TGTGCCAGCAGTCCCCGCCTAGCGGGAGGCCCAGATACGCAGTATTTT.

J is TRBJ2-5 and V is TRBV5-8; 9 bases fit TRBD1. CDR1 SGHTS and CDR2 YDEGEE come from the germline V gene. After removal of 4 bases from V and 3 bases from J, the junction contained 4 bases not matched to a gene. This CDR3 has 14 amino acids. The CDR3 protein is CASSQQGAEETQYF. In DNA form, the CDR3 reads TGTGCCAGCAGCCAACAGGGGGCCGAAGAGACCCAGTACTTC.

The V call is TRBV18, the J call TRBJ1-1; D uncertain. Trimming removed 6 bases from V and 3 bases from J, with 11 bases in between. This CDR3 is built from 13 residues. CDR1 is KGHSH, CDR2 LQKENI, per germline. CDR3 sequence (DNA): TGTGCCAGCTCCCAAACACATTACACTGAAGCTTTCTTT. Protein: CASSQTHYTEAFF.

This chain's CDR3 is CASRPGGNTEAFF. DNA for the CDR3: TGTGCCAGCAGACCGGGAGGGAACACTGAAGCTTTCTTT. The chain links TRBV28 to TRBJ1-1; D ambiguous. Germline loops: CDR1 MDHEN, CDR2 SYDVKM. This CDR3 is 13 amino acids long. V was cut by 6 bases and J by 1 base, with 9 bases left in between.

This clone was observed once. The V call is TRBV27, the J call TRBJ2-2, with 8 bases fitting TRBD1. From germline, CDR1 is MNHEY and CDR2 SMNVEV (reference sequence). This CDR3 region has 13 residues. J gave up 6 bases and V 3 bases, and 0 bases lay outside the gene matches. This chain's CDR3 is CASSFRGPGELFF. CDR3 in DNA: TGTGCCAGCAGTTTCAGGGGGCCCGGGGAGCTGTTTTTT.

The chain has TRBV7-2 and TRBJ2-1, with TRBD2 matching 9 bases. The trim removed 5 bases at V and 7 bases at J, leaving 12 bases unmatched. Germline V CDR1 and CDR2: SGHTA, FQGNSA. The CDR3 has 16 amino acids. CDR3 in DNA: TGTGCCAGCAGCCCTCACCCGACGAGCGGGGGGAATGAGCAGTTCTTC. This sequence encodes CASSPHPTSGGNEQFF.

The chain couples TRBV23-1 to TRBJ2-1; D gene ambiguous. TRBV23-1 belongs to the ORF category, with a function that is uncertain. V was cut by 0 bases and J by 5 bases, with 8 bases left in between. CDR3 length: 14 residues. Written as DNA, the CDR3 is TGCGCCAGCAGTCAATCTGGGCAGAACAATGAGCAGTTCTTC. Its protein is CASSQSGQNNEQFF.

In DNA, the CDR3 is TGTGCCAGCAGCGTAACAGGGACAGCAACTGCCAACGAGCAGTACTTC. This sequence encodes CASSVTGTATANEQYF. This sequence joins TRBV9 and TRBJ2-7; the match to TRBD1 covers 7 bases. This CDR3 has 16 amino acids. Germline CDR1 and CDR2: SGDLS and YYNGEE. J gave up 5 bases and V 1 base, and 12 bases lay outside the gene matches.

The chain couples TRBV9 to TRBJ1-6; D is perhaps TRBD1 (6 bases). V was trimmed by 0 bases and J by 6 bases, leaving 10 bases between them. Looked up from germline, CDR1 is SGDLS and CDR2 is YYNGEE. The CDR3 has 15 residues. Here the CDR3 DNA reads TGTGCCAGCAGCGTAGACGGGACACGTAATTCACCCCTCCACTTT. It encodes CASSVDGTRNSPLHF.